This T cell receptor beta chain originates from a study of Graves' ophthalmopathy and Graves' hyperthyroidism (dated by TCRdb to about 2018). Some background on the complete study: Peripheral blood samples were taken at the time of initial diagnosis, before any treatment was given. To explore V-J signatures distinguishing ophthalmopathy from hyperthyroidism, a discovery set of roughly 98 patients (fewer than 45 ophthalmopathy, 55 to 60 stable hyperthyroidism) was enrolled. In roughly 6 hyperthyroidism patients, T-cell repertoires of thyroid tissue and blood were compared. TCR beta repertoire signatures were used to distinguish Graves' ophthalmopathy from Graves' hyperthyroidism and to predict progression to ophthalmopathy. Following sample collection, hyperthyroidism patients were given methimazole at a starting dose of 30 mg daily, and ophthalmopathy patients were given high-dose intravenous methylprednisolone. In total, approximately 130 blood samples were TCR-sequenced: under 45 ophthalmopathy, some 75 hyperthyroidism and approximately 17 hyperthyroidism-to-ophthalmopathy patients. The independent validation cohort included 18 hyperthyroidism patients plus 17 patients who later progressed from hyperthyroidism to ophthalmopathy. The full study reports these points: Most expanded thyroid clonotypes with a frequency above 0.001 also appeared in blood, which suggests that blood repertoires may reflect the immune response in the thyroid. In validation, the model predicted ophthalmopathy progression with nearly 71% sensitivity and approximately 78% specificity; some 13 predicted patients were CT-confirmed with GO in a median of approximately 6.5 months. No statistical method was used to set the sample size in advance, and the investigators knew which group each participant was assigned to. In cross-validation, the 13-signature model distinguished ophthalmopathy from stable hyperthyroidism with around 86% sensitivity and around 83% specificity, while in the test set the corresponding values were around 79% and 71%.

Patients with ophthalmopathy had moderately to severely active disease, with a Clinical Activity Score of 3 or more, a NOSPECS grade of 4 or more, and a disease duration of less than 3 months. Patients were excluded if they had other autoimmune diseases, uncontrolled infections, pregnancy or lactation. Diagnosis was based on clinical symptoms, serum thyroxine, TRAb, thyroid ultrasound and orbital computed tomography. Ficoll-Paque density gradient centrifugation was used to isolate PBMCs from 8 to 10 ml of fresh peripheral blood. Total RNA was extracted using Trizol reagent, and RNA quality was checked on an Agilent 2100 Bioanalyzer. This clonotype was seen at least ten times. Its antigen is unknown. No base qualities exist here, and no much larger clone lies one base off it. For repertoire sequencing, TCR beta CDR3 regions were amplified from RNA transcripts. HTBI primers and the Qiagen OneStep RT-PCR kit were used in a first-round RT-PCR, which was followed by a second-round multiplex PCR, size selection and purification. The libraries underwent paired-end sequencing with 100 bp reads on an Illumina HiSeq2000. Processing in the source paper ran as follows. SOAPnuke was used to process the reads, throwing out any read that had adapters, had uncalled bases, had a mean Phred below 15, or lacked an exact constant-primer or identifier match. High-quality paired reads were merged with COPE v1.2.5. Each unique nucleotide sequence was treated as a clonotype, and MiTCR v1.1 was used to align the clonotypes to the IMGT TRB V, D and J references. The analysis was limited to V-J combinations with a frequency above 0.0001, which together covered approximately 99% of repertoires. For each V-J combination, a TCR clonal expansion and chaos score was defined as the ratio of F50 clonal expansion to chaos observed in the TCRdist matrix. Features were reduced by Welch's t-statistics and random forest to approximately 13 V-J combinations, which fed a naive Bayes classifier. Thyroid-blood repertoire similarity was quantified with the Morisita-Horn index. TCRdb handled the public reads itself, with Q25 trimming in fastp and clone calling in MiXCR, and kept productive beta chains. Duplicate CDR3 protein sequences are folded into a single record with the most common DNA and genes. The authors' filters were not applied to this entry. The sample yields around 670,000 distinct CDR3 sequences; around 40% were counted once. Roughly 46% of the sample rests with the top ten.

Relative to germline, V is 1 base shorter and J is 4 bases shorter, with 13 bases between their ends. Reading the germline V gene gives CDR1 SNHLY and CDR2 FYNNEI. From the cysteine through the phenylalanine, the CDR3 covers 15 amino acids. The retained sequence is limited to the CDR3, 45 bases, with the frame set at the first base. This receptor was identified in an adult man with Graves' ophthalmopathy. This chain is built from TRBV2 and TRBJ1-2, with a weak D call of TRBD1 (5 bases match). Sequencing was done on a sample of peripheral blood. The DNA is as follows: TGTGCCAGCAGTGAAGGGGCAGGGTCTGGCTATGGCTACACCTTC. This is translated as CASSEGAGSGYGYTF. The full variable domain, with segments outside the CDR3 supplied by the reference TRBV2 and TRBJ1-2 proteins, appears as EPEVTQTPSHQVTQMGQEVILRCVPISNHLYFYWYRQILGQKVEFLVSFYNNEISEKSEIFDDQFSVERPDGSNFTLKIRSTKLEDSAMYFCASSEGAGSGYGYTFGSGTRLTVV.